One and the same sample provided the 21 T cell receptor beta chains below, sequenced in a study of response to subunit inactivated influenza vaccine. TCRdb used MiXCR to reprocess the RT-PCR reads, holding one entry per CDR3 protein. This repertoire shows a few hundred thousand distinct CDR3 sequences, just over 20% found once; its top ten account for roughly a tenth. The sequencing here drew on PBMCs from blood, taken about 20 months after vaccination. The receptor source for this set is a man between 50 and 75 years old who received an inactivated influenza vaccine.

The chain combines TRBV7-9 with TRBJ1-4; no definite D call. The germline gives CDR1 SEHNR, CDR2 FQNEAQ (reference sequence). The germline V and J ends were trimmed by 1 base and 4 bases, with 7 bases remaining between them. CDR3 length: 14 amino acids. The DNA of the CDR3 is TGTGCCAGCAGCTTAGTCAGTGTTAATGAAAAACTGTTTTTT. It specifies CASSLVSVNEKLFF. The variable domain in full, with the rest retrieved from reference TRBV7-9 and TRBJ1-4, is DTGVSQNPRHKITKRGQNVTFRCDPISEHNRLYWYRQTLGQGPEFLTYFQNEAQLEKSRLLSDRFSAERPKGSFSTLEIQRTEQGDSAMYLCASSLVSVNEKLFFGSGTQLSVL.

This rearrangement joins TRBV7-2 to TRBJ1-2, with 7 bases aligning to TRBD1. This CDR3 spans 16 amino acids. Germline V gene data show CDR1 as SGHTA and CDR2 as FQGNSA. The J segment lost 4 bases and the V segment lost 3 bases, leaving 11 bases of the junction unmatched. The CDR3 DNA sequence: TGTGCCAGCAGCTTGGATGTGGGACAGTTCCGCTATGGCTACACCTTC. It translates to CASSLDVGQFRYGYTF.

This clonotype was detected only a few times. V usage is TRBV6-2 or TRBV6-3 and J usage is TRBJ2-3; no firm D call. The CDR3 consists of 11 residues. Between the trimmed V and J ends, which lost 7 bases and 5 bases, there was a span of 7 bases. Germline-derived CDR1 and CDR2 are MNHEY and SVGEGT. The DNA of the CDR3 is TGTGCCAGCACCCTGGGAGATACGCAGTATTTT. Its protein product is CASTLGDTQYF.

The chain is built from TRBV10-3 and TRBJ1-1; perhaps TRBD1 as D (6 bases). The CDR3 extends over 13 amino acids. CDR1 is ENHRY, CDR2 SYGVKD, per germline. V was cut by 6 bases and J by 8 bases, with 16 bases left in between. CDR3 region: CAISSGGAREAFF. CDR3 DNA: TGTGCCATCAGCTCCGGGGGGGCCCGGGAAGCTTTCTTT.

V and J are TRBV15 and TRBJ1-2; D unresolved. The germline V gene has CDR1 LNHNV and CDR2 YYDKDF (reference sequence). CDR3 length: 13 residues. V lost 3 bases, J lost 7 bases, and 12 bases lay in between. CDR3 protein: CATSSPEIRGYTF. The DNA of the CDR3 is TGTGCCACCAGCAGCCCGGAAATTCGTGGCTACACCTTC.

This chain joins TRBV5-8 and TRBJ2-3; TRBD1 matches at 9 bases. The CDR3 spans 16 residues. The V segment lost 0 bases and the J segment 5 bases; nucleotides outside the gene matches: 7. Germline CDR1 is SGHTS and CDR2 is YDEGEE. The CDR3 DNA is TGTGCCAGCAGCTTGGCCCCACAGGGGGCTATAGATACGCAGTATTTT. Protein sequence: CASSLAPQGAIDTQYF.

The CDR3 spells CASSVSNYGYTF. Here the CDR3 DNA reads TGTGCCAGCAGTGTCAGTAACTATGGCTACACCTTC. The rearrangement joins TRBV12-3 or TRBV12-4 to TRBJ1-2, with D hard to call. CDR3 length: 12 amino acids. V was shortened by 5 bases and J by 1 base, with 5 bases between the two germline ends.

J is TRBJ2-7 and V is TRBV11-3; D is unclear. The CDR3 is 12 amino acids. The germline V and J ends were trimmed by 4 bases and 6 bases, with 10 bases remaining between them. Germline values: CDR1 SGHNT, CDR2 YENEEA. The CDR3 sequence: CASSSLDSEQYF. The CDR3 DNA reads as TGTGCCAGCAGCTCTTTGGATAGCGAGCAGTACTTC.

In DNA form, the CDR3 reads TGTGCCAGCAGCTTTTCCCTAGCGGCCTTCCCTATTAGGGGTGAGCAGTTCTTC. Translation: CASSFSLAAFPIRGEQFF. The rearrangement joins TRBV11-1 to TRBJ2-1, with 7 bases lining up with TRBD2. CDR3 length: 18 residues. V dropped 3 bases and J dropped 9; count of bases not matched to a gene: 20. Germline values: CDR1 SGHAT, CDR2 FQDESV (reference sequence).

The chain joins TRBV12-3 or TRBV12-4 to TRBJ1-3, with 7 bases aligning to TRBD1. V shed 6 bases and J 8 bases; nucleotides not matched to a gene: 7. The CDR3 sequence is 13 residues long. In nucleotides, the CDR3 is TGTGCCAGCAGCCGGGACAGCGTGGACACCATATATTTT. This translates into CASSRDSVDTIYF.

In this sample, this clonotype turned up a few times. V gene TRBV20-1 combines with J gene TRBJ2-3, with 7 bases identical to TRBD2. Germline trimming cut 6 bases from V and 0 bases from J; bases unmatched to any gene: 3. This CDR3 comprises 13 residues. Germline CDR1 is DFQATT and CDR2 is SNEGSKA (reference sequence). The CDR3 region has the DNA TGCAGTGCCCCGGGGGGAAGCACAGATACGCAGTATTTT. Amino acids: CSAPGGSTDTQYF.

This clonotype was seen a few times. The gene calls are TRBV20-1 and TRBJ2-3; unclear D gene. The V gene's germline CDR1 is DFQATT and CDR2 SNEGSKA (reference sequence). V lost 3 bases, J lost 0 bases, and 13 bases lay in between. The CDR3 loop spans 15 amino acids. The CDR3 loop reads CSASRSPLSTDTQYF. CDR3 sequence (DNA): TGCAGTGCTAGCCGATCGCCACTCAGCACAGATACGCAGTATTTT.

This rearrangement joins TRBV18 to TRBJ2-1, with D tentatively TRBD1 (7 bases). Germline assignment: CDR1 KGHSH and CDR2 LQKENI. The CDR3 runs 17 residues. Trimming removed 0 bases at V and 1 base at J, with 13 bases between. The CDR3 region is CASSPPTAGQSYNEQFF. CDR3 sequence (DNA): TGTGCCAGCTCACCACCCACGGCGGGACAGTCCTACAATGAGCAGTTCTTC. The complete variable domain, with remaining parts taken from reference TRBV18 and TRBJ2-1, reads NAGVMQNPRHLVRRRGQEARLRCSPMKGHSHVYWYRQLPEEGLKFMVYLQKENIIDESGMPKERFSAEFPKEGPSILRIQQVVRGDSAAYFCASSPPTAGQSYNEQFFGPGTRLTVL.

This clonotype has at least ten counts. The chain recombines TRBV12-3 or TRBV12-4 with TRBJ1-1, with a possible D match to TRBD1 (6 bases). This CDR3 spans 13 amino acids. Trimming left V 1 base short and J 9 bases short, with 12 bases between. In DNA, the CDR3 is TGTGCCAGCAGTTTAGGGGACACCACCAAAGCTTTCTTT. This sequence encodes CASSLGDTTKAFF.

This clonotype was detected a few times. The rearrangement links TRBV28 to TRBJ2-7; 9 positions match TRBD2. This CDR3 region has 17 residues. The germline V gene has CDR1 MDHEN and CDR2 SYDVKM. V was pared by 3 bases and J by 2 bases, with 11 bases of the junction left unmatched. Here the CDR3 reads CASSLMSSGAAPYEQYF. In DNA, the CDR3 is TGTGCCAGCAGTTTGATGTCTAGCGGGGCGGCACCCTACGAGCAGTACTTC. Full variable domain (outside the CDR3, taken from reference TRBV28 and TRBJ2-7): DVKVTQSSRYLVKRTGEKVFLECVQDMDHENMFWYRQDPGLGLRLIYFSYDVKMKEKGDIPEGYSVSREKKERFSLILESASTNQTSMYLCASSLMSSGAAPYEQYFGPGTRLTVT.

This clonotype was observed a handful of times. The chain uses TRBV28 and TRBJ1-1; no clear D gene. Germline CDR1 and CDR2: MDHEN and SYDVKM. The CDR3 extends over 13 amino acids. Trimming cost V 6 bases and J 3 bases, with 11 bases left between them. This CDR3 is CASRERRYTEAFF. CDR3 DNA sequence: TGTGCCAGCAGAGAGCGACGGTACACTGAAGCTTTCTTT.

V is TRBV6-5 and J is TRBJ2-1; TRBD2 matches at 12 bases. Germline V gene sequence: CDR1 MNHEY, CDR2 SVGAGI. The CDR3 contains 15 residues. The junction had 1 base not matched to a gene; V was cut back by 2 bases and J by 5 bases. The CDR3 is CASSYGLAGNNEQFF. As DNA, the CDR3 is TGTGCCAGCAGTTACGGACTAGCGGGAAACAATGAGCAGTTCTTC.

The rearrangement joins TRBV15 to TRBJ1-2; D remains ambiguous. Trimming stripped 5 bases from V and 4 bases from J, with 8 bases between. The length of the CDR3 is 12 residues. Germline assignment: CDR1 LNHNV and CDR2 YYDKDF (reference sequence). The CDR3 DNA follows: TGTGCCACCAGCCAAGACACCTATGGCTACACCTTC. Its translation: CATSQDTYGYTF. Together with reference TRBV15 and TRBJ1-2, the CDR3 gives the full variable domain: DAMVIQNPRYQVTQFGKPVTLSCSQTLNHNVMYWYQQKSSQAPKLLFHYYDKDFNNEADTPDNFQSRRPNTSFCFLDIRSPGLGDTAMYLCATSQDTYGYTFGSGTRLTVV.

In nucleotides, the CDR3 is TGTGCCAGCAGCCAAGATATGTCTCTCAGGGGGCATCACGAGCAGTACTTC. Residues: CASSQDMSLRGHHEQYF. The chain links TRBV4-2 to TRBJ2-7, with TRBD1 matching 8 bases. V lost 0 bases to trimming and J lost 5 bases; unmatched junction nucleotides: 12. The CDR3 covers 17 residues. The V gene's germline CDR1 is LGHNA and CDR2 YNFKEQ.

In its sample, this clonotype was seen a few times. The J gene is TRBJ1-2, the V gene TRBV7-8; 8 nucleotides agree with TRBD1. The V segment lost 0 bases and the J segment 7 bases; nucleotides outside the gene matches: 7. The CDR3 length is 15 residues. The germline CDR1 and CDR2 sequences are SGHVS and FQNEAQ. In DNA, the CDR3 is TGTGCCAGCAGCTTAGCATCAACAGGGGGAGGTGGCTACACCTTC. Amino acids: CASSLASTGGGGYTF.

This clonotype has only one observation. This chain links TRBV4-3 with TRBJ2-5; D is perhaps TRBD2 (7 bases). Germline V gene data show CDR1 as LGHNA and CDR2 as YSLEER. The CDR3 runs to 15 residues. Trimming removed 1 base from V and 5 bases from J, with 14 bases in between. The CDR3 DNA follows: TGCGCCAGCAGCCAAGGGGGGGGCCGGTGGGAGACCCAGTACTTC. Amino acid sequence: CASSQGGGRWETQYF.